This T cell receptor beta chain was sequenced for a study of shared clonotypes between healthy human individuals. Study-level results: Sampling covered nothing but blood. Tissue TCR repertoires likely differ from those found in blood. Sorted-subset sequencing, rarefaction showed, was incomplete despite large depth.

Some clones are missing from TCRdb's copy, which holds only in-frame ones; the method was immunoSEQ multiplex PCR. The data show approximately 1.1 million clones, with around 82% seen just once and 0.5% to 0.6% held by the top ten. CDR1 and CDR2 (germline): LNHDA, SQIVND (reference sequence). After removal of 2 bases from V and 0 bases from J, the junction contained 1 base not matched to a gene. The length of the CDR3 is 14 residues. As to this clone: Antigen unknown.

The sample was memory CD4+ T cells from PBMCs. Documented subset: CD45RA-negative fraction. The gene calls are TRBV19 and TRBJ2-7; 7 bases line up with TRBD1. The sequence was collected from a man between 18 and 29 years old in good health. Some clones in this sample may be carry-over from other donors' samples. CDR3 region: CASSIRDSSYEQYF. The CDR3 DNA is TGTGCCAGTAGTATACGGGACAGCTCCTACGAGCAGTACTTC. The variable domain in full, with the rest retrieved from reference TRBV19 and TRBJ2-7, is DGGITQSPKYLFRKEGQNVTLSCEQNLNHDAMYWYRQDPGQGLRLIYYSQIVNDFQKGDIAEGYSVSREKKESFPLTVTSAQKNPTAFYLCASSIRDSSYEQYFGPGTRLTVT.